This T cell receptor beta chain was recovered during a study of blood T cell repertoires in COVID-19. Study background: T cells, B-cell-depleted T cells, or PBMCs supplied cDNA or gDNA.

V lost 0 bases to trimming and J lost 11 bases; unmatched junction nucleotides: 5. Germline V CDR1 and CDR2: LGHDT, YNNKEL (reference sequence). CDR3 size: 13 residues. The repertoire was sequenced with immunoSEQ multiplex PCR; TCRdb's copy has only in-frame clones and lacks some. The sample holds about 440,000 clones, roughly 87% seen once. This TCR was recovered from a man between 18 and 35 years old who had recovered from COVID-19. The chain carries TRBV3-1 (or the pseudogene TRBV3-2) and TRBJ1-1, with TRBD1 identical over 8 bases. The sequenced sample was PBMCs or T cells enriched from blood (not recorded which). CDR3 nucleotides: TGTGCCAGCAGCCAAGACCCAGGGGGCAGCGCTTTCTTT. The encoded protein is CASSQDPGGSAFF.